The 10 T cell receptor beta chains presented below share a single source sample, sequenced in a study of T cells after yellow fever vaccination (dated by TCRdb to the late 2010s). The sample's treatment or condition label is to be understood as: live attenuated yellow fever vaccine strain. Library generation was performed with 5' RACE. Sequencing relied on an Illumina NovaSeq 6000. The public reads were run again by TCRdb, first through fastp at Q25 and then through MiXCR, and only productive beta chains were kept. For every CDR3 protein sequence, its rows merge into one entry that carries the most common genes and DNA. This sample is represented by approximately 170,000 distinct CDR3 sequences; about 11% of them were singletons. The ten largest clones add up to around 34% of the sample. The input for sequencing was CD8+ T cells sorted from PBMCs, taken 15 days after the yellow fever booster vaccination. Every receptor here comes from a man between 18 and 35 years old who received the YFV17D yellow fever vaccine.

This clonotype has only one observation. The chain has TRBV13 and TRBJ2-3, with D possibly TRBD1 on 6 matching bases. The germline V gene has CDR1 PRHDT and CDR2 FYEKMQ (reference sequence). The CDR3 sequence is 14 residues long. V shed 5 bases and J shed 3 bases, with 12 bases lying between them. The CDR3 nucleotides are TGTGCCAGCAGCCTCAGACAGGTGACAGATACGCAGTATTTT. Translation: CASSLRQVTDTQYF.

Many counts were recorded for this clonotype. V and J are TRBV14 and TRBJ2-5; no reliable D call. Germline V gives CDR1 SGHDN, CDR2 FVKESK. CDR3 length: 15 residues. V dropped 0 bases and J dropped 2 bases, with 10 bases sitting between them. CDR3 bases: TGTGCCAGCAGCCAAGATCGGAGCATGCAAGAGACCCAGTACTTC. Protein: CASSQDRSMQETQYF.

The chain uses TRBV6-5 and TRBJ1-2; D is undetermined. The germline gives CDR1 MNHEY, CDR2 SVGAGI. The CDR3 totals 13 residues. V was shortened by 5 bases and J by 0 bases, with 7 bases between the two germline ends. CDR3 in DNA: TGTGCCAGCAGTCCCACTTCTAACTATGGCTACACCTTC. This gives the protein CASSPTSNYGYTF.

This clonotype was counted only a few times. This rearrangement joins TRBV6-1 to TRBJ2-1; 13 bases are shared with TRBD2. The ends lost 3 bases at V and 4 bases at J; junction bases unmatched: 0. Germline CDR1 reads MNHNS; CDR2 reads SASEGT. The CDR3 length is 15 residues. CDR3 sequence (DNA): TGTGCCAGCAGTGAGGGACTAGCGGGATACAATGAGCAGTTCTTC. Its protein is CASSEGLAGYNEQFF.

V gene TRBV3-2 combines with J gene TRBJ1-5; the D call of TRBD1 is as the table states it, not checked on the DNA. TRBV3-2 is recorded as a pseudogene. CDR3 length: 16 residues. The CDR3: CASSQTDTSDNQPQHF. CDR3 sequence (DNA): TGTGCCAGCAGCCAGACGGACACCTCAGACAATCAGCCCCAGCATTTT.

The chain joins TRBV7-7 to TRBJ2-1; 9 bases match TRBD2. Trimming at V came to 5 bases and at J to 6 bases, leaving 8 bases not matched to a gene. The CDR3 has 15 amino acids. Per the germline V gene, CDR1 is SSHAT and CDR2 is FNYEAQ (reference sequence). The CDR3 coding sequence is TGTGCCAGCAGCCTCGGGACTAGCCTCCTCAATGAGCAGTTCTTC. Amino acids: CASSLGTSLLNEQFF.

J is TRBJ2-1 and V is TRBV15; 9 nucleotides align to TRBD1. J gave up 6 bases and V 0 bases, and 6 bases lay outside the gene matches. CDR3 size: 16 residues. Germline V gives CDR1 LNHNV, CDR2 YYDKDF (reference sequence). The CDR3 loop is CATSRDWGTGSNEQFF. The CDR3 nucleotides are TGTGCCACCAGCAGAGATTGGGGGACAGGGTCCAATGAGCAGTTCTTC.

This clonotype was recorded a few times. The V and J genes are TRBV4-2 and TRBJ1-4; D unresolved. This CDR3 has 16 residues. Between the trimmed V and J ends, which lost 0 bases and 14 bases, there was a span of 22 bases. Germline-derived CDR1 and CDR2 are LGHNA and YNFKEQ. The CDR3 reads CASSQEAFWAASLLFF. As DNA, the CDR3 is TGTGCCAGCAGCCAAGAGGCTTTTTGGGCAGCGAGTTTGCTGTTTTTT.

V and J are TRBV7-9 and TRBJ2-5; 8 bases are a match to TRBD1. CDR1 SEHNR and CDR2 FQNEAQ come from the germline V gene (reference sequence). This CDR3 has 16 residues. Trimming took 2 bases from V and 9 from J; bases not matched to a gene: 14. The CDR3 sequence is CASSLNSRTGWRAQYF. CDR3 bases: TGTGCCAGCAGCTTAAACTCTCGGACAGGGTGGAGGGCCCAGTACTTC.

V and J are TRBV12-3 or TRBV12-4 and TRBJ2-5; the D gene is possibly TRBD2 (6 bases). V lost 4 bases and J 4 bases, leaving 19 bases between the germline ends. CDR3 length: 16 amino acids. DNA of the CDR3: TGTGCCAGCAGTTCGCCGGACCGCGCGGGGCCAGAGACCCAGTACTTC. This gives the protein CASSSPDRAGPETQYF.